This T cell receptor beta chain appears in the sequencing data of a study of blood T cell repertoires in COVID-19. Measured with immunoSEQ multiplex PCR; TCRdb has only the in-frame clones, and not every one. The sample lists about 190,000 clones; more than 65% were seen once. In assigning cohorts, the study relied on participant-reported clinical history. CDR1 is SGHVS, CDR2 FQNEAQ, per germline. V lost 1 base and J lost 7; bases outside the gene matches: 8. CDR3 size: 16 residues. In its sample, this clone was seen a few times. The sequencing sample was made of PBMCs or T cells enriched from blood (not recorded which). This TCR was recovered from a woman aged 45-60 years with acute COVID-19. The gene calls are TRBV7-8 and TRBJ2-1; 9 positions agree with TRBD2. The CDR3 DNA reads TGTGCCAGCAGCTTAGTCCGCGGGGGGGAACTAAATGAGCAGTTCTTC. It specifies CASSLVRGGELNEQFF.